This T cell receptor beta chain was identified during a study of siplizumab effects on memory and regulatory T cells. Sequencing was performed with immunoSEQ multiplex PCR; in TCRdb, only in-frame clones are kept and a portion is missing. This table has about 87,000 clones, 90% to 95% appearing once. Germline CDR1 MGHRA, CDR2 YSYEKL. This CDR3 is 16 amino acids long. V shed 1 base, J shed 0 bases, and the junction held 4 bases outside the gene matches. The sequencing input was non-Treg CD4+ T cells sorted from blood. This chain links TRBV4-1 with TRBJ2-7; 9 bases align to TRBD1. The sequence was collected from a human donor in good health. The CDR3 nucleotides are TGCGCCAGCAGCCAAGCTACAGGGGGCAACTCCTACGAGCAGTACTTC. Translating it yields CASSQATGGNSYEQYF.